This T cell receptor beta chain was documented in a study of T cells in Graves' hyperthyroidism and ophthalmopathy (dated by TCRdb to the late 2010s). Study-level background: To identify TCR V-J signatures that set the groups apart, the researchers used a discovery cohort of about a hundred patients, made up of 43 with Graves' ophthalmopathy and about 60 with stable Graves' hyperthyroidism. An independent validation cohort of fewer than 20 hyperthyroidism patients and about 15 patients who later progressed to ophthalmopathy tested prospective prediction of ophthalmopathy. For training and testing, the 100 or so patients in the discovery cohort were randomly divided in a 7:3 ratio. The study also compared thyroid tissue and blood T-cell repertoires from about 6 Graves' hyperthyroidism patients. After sampling, hyperthyroidism patients received methimazole starting at 30 mg daily, and ophthalmopathy patients received high-dose intravenous methylprednisolone. According to the paper, TCR Vbeta CDR3 sequencing was carried out on 135 peripheral blood samples, which came from under 50 ophthalmopathy, some 73 hyperthyroidism and approximately 17 progressor patients.

Stable Graves' hyperthyroidism was defined as no progression to ophthalmopathy during 18 months of follow-up. Hyperthyroidism patients were newly diagnosed, had a disease duration of under 2 months, and were aged 18 to 65 years. Any patient with an uncontrolled infection, another autoimmune disease, pregnancy or lactation was excluded. Diagnoses were established on the basis of clinical symptoms, serum thyroxine and TRAb, thyroid ultrasound, and orbital computed tomography. Total RNA was extracted with Trizol reagent, and quality was checked on an Agilent 2100 Bioanalyzer. This clonotype showed up just a few times. It has no known antigen specificity. Base qualities are not recorded, but no much larger clone differs from it by a single base. The TCR beta CDR3 regions were amplified from RNA transcripts. The first round of RT-PCR for the TCR CDR3 was performed with the HTBI primer set and the Qiagen OneStep RT-PCR kit. The libraries were constructed in a second round of multiplex PCR and then size-selected and purified. The libraries were sequenced on an Illumina HiSeq2000 using paired-end 100 bp reads. In the original analysis: Raw data were processed with SOAPnuke, discarding reads with adapters, uncalled bases, mean Phred below 15, or no exact constant-primer or identifier match. High-quality paired reads were merged with COPE v1.2.5, and unique nucleotide sequences were defined as clonotypes. Clonotypes were aligned to IMGT TRBV, TRBD and TRBJ reference segments using MiTCR v1.1. The analysis included only V-J combinations with a frequency above 0.0001, which together covered roughly 99% of the repertoires. The TCS score was defined as F50 (clonal expansion) divided by E x V (chaos), with BLOSUM62-based TCRdist calculated between CDR3 peptides within each V-J. Welch's t-statistics and random forest reduced around 520 V-J features to 10 to 15, which were used in a naive Bayes classifier (R e1071). The similarity between thyroid and blood repertoires was quantified using the Morisita-Horn index. The raw public reads went through TCRdb reprocessing: fastp at Q25, MiXCR clone calling, in-frame beta chains kept. Entries are consolidated by CDR3 protein sequence, retaining the most common genes and DNA. What appears here as the V and J calls and clone size reflects TCRdb's work, not the paper's. The sample table shows a few hundred thousand distinct CDR3 sequences, and around 42% are seen once. The top ten clones comprise around 7.7% of the sample.

The full study reports these points: In cross-validation, a model built on a 13 V-J signature told ophthalmopathy apart from stable hyperthyroidism with less than 90% sensitivity and approximately 81% specificity, and in testing the same model reached 80%/75%. Most expanded thyroid clonotypes (frequency above 0.001) were also detected in blood, suggesting blood repertoires may reflect thyroid immune responses. No statistical method was used to set the sample size in advance, and investigators knew the group allocation. In validation, the model predicted progression to ophthalmopathy a median of approximately 6.3 months before onset, with roughly 70% sensitivity and roughly 72% specificity.

Trimming takes 4 bases off V and 1 base off J; junction bases not matched to a gene: 15. The germline V gene (reference sequence) specifies LNHNV as CDR1 and YYDKDF as CDR2. The CDR3 contains 20 residues, cysteine and phenylalanine counted. Only the CDR3 DNA is retained, 60 bases long and in frame from the first base. This TCR derives from a woman aged 18-29 years with Graves' hyperthyroidism. What was sequenced was peripheral blood or thyroid tissue (not recorded which). In this chain, TRBV15 is recombined with TRBJ2-3, and 12 bases in between align with TRBD2. The DNA is as follows: TGTGCCACCAGCACCGGTGGGGGGCTAGCGGGAGGGTTCGGCACAGATACGCAGTATTTT. Its product reads: CATSTGGGLAGGFGTDTQYF.